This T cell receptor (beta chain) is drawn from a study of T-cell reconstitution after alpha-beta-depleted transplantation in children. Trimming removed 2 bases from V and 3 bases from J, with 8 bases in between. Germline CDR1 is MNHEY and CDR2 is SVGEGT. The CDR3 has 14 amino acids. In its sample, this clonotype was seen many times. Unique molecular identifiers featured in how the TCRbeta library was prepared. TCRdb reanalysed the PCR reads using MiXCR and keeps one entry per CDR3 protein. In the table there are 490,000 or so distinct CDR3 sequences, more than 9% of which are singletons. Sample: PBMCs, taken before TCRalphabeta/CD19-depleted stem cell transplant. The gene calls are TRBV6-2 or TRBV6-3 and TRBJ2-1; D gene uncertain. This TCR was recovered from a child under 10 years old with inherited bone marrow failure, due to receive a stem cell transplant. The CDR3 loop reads CASSYLQRYNEQFF. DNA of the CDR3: TGTGCCAGCAGTTACCTCCAGCGCTACAATGAGCAGTTCTTC.